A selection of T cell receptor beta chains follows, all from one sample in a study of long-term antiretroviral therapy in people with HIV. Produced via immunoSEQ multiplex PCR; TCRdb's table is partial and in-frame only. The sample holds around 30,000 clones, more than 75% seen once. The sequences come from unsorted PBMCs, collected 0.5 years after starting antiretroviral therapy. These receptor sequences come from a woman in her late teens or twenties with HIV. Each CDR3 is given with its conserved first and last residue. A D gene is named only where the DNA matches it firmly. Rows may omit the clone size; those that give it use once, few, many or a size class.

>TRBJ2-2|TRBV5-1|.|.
TGCGCCAGCAGCTTGGTTGCCGGGGAGCTGTTTTTT
CASSLVAGELFF
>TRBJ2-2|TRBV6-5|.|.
TGTGCCAGCACTGGACTTGGGGCCGGGGAGCTGTTTTTT
CASTGLGAGELFF
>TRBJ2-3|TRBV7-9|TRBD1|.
TGTGCCAGCAATTACGCACTTCCGGGACAGATTACAGATACGCAGTATTTT
CASNYALPGQITDTQYF
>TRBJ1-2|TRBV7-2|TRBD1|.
TGTGCCAGCAGCTCAGGGGGCCCGTTAGATGGCTACACCTTC
CASSSGGPLDGYTF
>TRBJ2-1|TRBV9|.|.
TGTGCCAGCAGCGTATTCCCAAGCTCCTACAATGAGCAGTTCTTC
CASSVFPSSYNEQFF
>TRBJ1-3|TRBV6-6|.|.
TGTGCCAGCAGTTACTCGACGGGACTCTCTGGAAACACCATATATTTT
CASSYSTGLSGNTIYF
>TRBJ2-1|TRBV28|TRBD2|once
TGTGCCAGCAGTTTGGTCCCGGGAGGGCCTCTGGATGAGCAGTTCTTC
CASSLVPGGPLDEQFF
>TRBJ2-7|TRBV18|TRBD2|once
TGTGCCAGCTCACCCCTTGGGACTAGCGGGACGGGACGCTACGAGCAGTACTTC
CASSPLGTSGTGRYEQYF
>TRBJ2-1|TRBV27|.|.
TGTGCCAGCACCTGGAGGGCCGCCCACAATGAGCAGTTCTTC
CASTWRAAHNEQFF
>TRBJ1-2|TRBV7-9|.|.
TGTGCCAGCAGCTCATATACAGGGATGAGCACCTTC
CASSSYTGMSTF
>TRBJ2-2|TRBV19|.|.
TGTGCCAGTAGGAACCACAGGGGAGGGACCGGGGAGCTGTTTTTT
CASRNHRGGTGELFF
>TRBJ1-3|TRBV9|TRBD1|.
TGTGCCAGCAGCGCATCAGGACAGGGAATAAGCTCTGGAAACACCATATATTTT
CASSASGQGISSGNTIYF
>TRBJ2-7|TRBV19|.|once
TGTGCCAGTAGCATCGGGACTGGCTCCTACGAGCAGTACTTC
CASSIGTGSYEQYF
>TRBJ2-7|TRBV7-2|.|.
TGTGCCAGCAGCTATAGCGCGGGGTCGATTAGCTACGAGCAGTACTTC
CASSYSAGSISYEQYF
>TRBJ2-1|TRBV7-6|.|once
TGTGCCAGCAGCTCAGAACCGGGACTGGGATTTGGCAATGAGCAGTTCTTC
CASSSEPGLGFGNEQFF
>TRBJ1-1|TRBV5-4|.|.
TGTGCCAGCAGCTTATACCCGGGGGGCACTGAAGCTTTCTTT
CASSLYPGGTEAFF
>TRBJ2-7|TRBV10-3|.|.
TGTGCCATCAGGGCCGGTCCGGACGAGCAGTACTTC
CAIRAGPDEQYF
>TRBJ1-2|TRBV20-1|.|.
TGCAGTGCCATCGCTATCGGCTACACCTTC
CSAIAIGYTF
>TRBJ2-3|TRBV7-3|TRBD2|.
TGTGCCAGCAGCTTAAACCCTAGCGGAAGCACAGATACGCAGTATTTT
CASSLNPSGSTDTQYF
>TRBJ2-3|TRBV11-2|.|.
TGTGCCAGCAGCCCTCGATCAGATACGCAGTATTTT
CASSPRSDTQYF
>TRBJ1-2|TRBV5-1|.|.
TGCGCCAGCAGCTCCGAACGATCAGGGGATGGGTATGGCTACACCTTC
CASSSERSGDGYGYTF
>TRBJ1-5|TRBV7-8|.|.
TGTGCCAGCAGCTCCCTCGGTGAGCCCCAGCATTTT
CASSSLGEPQHF
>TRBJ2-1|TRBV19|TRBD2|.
TGTGCCAGTACCAGACTAGCGGGGTCCTACAATGAGCAGTTCTTC
CASTRLAGSYNEQFF
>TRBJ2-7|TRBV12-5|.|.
TGTGCTAGTGCTCAATCCGGGACTTACTACGAGCAGTACTTC
CASAQSGTYYEQYF
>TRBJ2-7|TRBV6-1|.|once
TGTGCCAGCAGGACAGGTCCCCACTCCTACGAGCAGTACTTC
CASRTGPHSYEQYF
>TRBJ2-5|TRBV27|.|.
TGTGCCAGCAGTTTGCGGACTACCGAAGAGACCCAGTACTTC
CASSLRTTEETQYF
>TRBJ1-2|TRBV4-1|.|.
TGCGCCAGCAGCCAAGATTGGGCAGCGCCAACCACTAACTATGGCTACACCTTC
CASSQDWAAPTTNYGYTF
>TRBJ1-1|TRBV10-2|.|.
TGCGCCAGCAGTGAGAGGGGGGGATACGAAGCTTTCTTT
CASSERGGYEAFF
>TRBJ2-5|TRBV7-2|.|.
TGTGCCAGCAGCCAGGAGGAGACCCAGTACTTC
CASSQEETQYF
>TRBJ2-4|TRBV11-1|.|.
TGTGCCAGCAGCTTGGGGTGGGACCCCGAGAACATTCAGTACTTC
CASSLGWDPENIQYF
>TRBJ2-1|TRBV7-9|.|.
TGTGCCAGCAGCATCTCAAGGACAAAGTACAATGAGCAGTTCTTC
CASSISRTKYNEQFF
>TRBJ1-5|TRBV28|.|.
TGTGCCAGCAGAGGGCGGGGCTATAGCAATCAGCCCCAGCATTTT
CASRGRGYSNQPQHF
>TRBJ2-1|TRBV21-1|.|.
TGTGCCAGCAGCAAAGCGCCGAGCGGAGTTAGCTCCTACAATGAGCAGTTCTTC
CASSKAPSGVSSYNEQFF
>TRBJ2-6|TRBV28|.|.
TGTGCCAGTGTGGGTTCCTTAAGGGCTGGGGCCAACGTCCTGACTTTC
CASVGSLRAGANVLTF
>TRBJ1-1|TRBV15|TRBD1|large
TGTGCCACCAGCACTGGGACAGGGAACACTGAAGCTTTCTTT
CATSTGTGNTEAFF
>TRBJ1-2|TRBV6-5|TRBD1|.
TGTGCCAGCAGTTACGCAGGGGGGTATGGCTACACCTTC
CASSYAGGYGYTF
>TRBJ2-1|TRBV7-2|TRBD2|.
TGTGCCAGCAGCTTAAATCCTGGCGGGAGGGCCTACAATGAGCAGTTCTTC
CASSLNPGGRAYNEQFF
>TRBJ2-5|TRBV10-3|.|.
TGTGCCATCAGTGAGGACAGTTCCGGGCAAGAGACCCAGTACTTC
CAISEDSSGQETQYF
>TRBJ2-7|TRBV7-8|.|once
TGTGCCAGCAGCTTATACACAGTATCCTACGAGCAGTACTTC
CASSLYTVSYEQYF
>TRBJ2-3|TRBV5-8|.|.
TGTGCCAGCAGCTTCCCAGGGCTTGGCACAGATACGCAGTATTTT
CASSFPGLGTDTQYF
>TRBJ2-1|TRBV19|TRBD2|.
TGTGCCAGTAGTTTAACGGGACTAGCGGGCTCCTACAATGAGCAGTTCTTC
CASSLTGLAGSYNEQFF
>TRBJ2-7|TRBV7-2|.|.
TGTGCCAGCAGCTCATGGACCGCTCCCGAGCAGTACTTC
CASSSWTAPEQYF
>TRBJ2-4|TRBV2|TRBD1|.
TGTGCCAGCAGTGGGGAGGACAGGGGGGACATTCAGTACTTC
CASSGEDRGDIQYF
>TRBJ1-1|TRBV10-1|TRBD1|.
TGCGCCAGCAGTGAGTCAGCGGCAGAGGGGGCGTACACTGAAGCTTTCTTT
CASSESAAEGAYTEAFF
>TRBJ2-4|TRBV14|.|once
TGTGCCAGCAGCCAAGTGGGACGGGGAACCATTCAGTACTTC
CASSQVGRGTIQYF